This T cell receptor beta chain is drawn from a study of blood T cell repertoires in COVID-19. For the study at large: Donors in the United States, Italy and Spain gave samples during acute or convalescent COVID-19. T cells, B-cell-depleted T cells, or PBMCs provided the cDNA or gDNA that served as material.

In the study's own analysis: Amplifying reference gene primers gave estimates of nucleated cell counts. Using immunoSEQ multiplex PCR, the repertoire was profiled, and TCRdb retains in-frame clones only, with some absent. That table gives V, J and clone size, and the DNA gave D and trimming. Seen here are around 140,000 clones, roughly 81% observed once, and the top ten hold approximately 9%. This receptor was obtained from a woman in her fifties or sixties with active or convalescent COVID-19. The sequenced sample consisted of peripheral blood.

The CDR3 sequence is CASSPGGGGNTIYF. CDR3 nucleotides: TGTGCCAGCTCGCCCGGTGGGGGCGGAAACACCATATATTTT. The chain uses TRBV18 and TRBJ1-3, with D perhaps matching TRBD1 (6 bases). Trimming took off 6 bases at V and 4 bases at J, with 13 bases between the two ends. Per germline, CDR1 KGHSH and CDR2 LQKENI. This CDR3 spans 14 amino acids. The complete variable domain, with remaining parts taken from reference TRBV18 and TRBJ1-3, reads NAGVMQNPRHLVRRRGQEARLRCSPMKGHSHVYWYRQLPEEGLKFMVYLQKENIIDESGMPKERFSAEFPKEGPSILRIQQVVRGDSAAYFCASSPGGGGNTIYFGEGSWLTVV.